The 7 T cell receptor beta chains in this list originate from one sample, sequenced in a study of shared clonotypes between healthy human individuals. TCRdb keeps only in-frame clones here, not all; method: immunoSEQ multiplex PCR. This sample carries about 2.4 million clones, roughly 93% of them seen once, and the ten largest clones take roughly 0.39%. Sequenced material: naive CD4+ T cells from PBMCs. Subset in this sample: CD45RA+ positively selected. The receptors here all came from a man aged 18-30 years in good health. Some clones in this sample may be carry-over from other donors' samples.

This clone was picked up one time. This specimen includes other DNA sequences encoding the same CDR3. The chain employs TRBV28 and TRBJ2-3; D is undetermined. The germline V and J ends were trimmed by 6 bases and 0 bases, with 7 bases remaining between them. This CDR3 is built from 13 residues. Germline CDR1 MDHEN, CDR2 SYDVKM. CDR3 sequence (DNA): TGTGCCAGCAGCCCGGACAGCACAGATACGCAGTATTTT. Translation gives CASSPDSTDTQYF.

The chain joins TRBV28 to TRBJ2-2, with 7 bases aligning to TRBD1. The CDR3 covers 15 residues. The V and J ends lost 6 bases and 4 bases, in that order; junction bases with no gene match: 8. Germline CDR1 reads MDHEN; CDR2 reads SYDVKM. DNA for the CDR3: TGTGCCAGCAGGTTTAGGGGGCGCGGCACCGGGGAGCTGTTTTTT. Translation: CASRFRGRGTGELFF.

Remarks on this clone: Other DNA sequences in the sample encode the same CDR3. The chain has TRBV7-9 and TRBJ1-1, with unresolved D. In germline, CDR1 is SEHNR, CDR2 FQNEAQ (reference sequence). This CDR3 is 13 amino acids long. With 5 bases removed from V and 1 base from J, the gap between germline ends came to 8 bases. As DNA, the CDR3 is TGTGCCAGCAGCCTCGCTTGGAACACTGAAGCTTTCTTT. Translating it yields CASSLAWNTEAFF. The whole variable domain, remainder taken from reference TRBV7-9 and TRBJ1-1, is DTGVSQNPRHKITKRGQNVTFRCDPISEHNRLYWYRQTLGQGPEFLTYFQNEAQLEKSRLLSDRFSAERPKGSFSTLEIQRTEQGDSAMYLCASSLAWNTEAFFGQGTRLTVV.

This clone was detected once. The J gene is TRBJ2-7, the V gene TRBV5-1; 11 bases align to TRBD2. The J segment lost 6 bases and the V segment lost 0 bases, leaving 2 bases of the junction unmatched. Germline V gives CDR1 SGHRS, CDR2 YFSETQ. CDR3 length: 14 amino acids. The CDR3 region has the DNA TGCGCCAGCAGCTTGGAGACTAGCGGGACCGAGCAGTACTTC. As protein: CASSLETSGTEQYF.

The chain employs TRBV28 and TRBJ2-7; tentative D call: TRBD2 (5 bases). Trimming removed 3 bases at V and 3 bases at J, with 18 bases between. CDR3 size: 16 residues. CDR1 and CDR2 from the germline V gene are MDHEN and SYDVKM. CDR3 coding DNA: TGTGCCAGCAGTTTTCTCGGTTCCCTAGCTAGCTACGAGCAGTACTTC. Translation gives CASSFLGSLASYEQYF.

The CDR3 DNA sequence: TGTGCCAGCCTTTTGAGCGGGGTCCTCGGCGAGCAGTACTTC. As protein: CASLLSGVLGEQYF. V is TRBV2 and J is TRBJ2-7; TRBD2 aligns across 7 bases. This CDR3 is 14 amino acids long. Germline assignment: CDR1 SNHLY and CDR2 FYNNEI. The V segment lost 8 bases and the J segment 6 bases; nucleotides outside the gene matches: 13.

V gene TRBV28 combines with J gene TRBJ2-1; TRBD2 matches 11 bases. The V gene end was trimmed by 3 bases and the J gene end by 7 bases; junction bases not matched to a gene: 8. This CDR3 comprises 16 residues. Germline CDR1 MDHEN, CDR2 SYDVKM. This CDR3 reads CASSFKTGLAANEQFF. The CDR3 DNA follows: TGTGCCAGCAGTTTTAAAACGGGACTAGCGGCGAATGAGCAGTTCTTC.